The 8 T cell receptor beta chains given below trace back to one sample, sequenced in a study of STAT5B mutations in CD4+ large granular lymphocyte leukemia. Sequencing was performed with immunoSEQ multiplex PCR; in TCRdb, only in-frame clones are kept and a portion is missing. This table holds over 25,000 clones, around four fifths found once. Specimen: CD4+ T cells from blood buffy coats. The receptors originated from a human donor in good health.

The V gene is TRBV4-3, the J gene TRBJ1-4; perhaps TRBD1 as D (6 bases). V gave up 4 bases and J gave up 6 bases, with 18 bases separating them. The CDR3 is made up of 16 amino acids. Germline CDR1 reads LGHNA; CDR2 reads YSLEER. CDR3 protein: CASSRALDRRDEKLFF. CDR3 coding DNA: TGCGCCAGCAGCCGAGCTCTTGACAGGCGCGATGAAAAACTGTTTTTT.

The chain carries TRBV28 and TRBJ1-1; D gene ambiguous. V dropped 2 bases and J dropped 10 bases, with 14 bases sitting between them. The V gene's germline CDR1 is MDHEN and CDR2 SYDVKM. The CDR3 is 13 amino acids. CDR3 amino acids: CASSLIGSWGAFF. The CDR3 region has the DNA TGTGCCAGCAGTTTAATCGGCAGCTGGGGAGCTTTCTTT.

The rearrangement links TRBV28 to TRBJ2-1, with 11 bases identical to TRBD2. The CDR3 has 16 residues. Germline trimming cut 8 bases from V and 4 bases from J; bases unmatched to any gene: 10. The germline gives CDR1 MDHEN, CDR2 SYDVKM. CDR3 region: CASATQGLAVYNEQFF. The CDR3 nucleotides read TGTGCCAGCGCCACCCAGGGACTAGCGGTTTACAATGAGCAGTTCTTC.

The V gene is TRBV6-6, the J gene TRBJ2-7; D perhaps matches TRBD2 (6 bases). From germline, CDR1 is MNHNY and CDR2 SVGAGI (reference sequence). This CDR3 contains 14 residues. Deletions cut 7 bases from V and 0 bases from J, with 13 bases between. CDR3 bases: TGTGCCAGCACGGAGGGAGGTAGCTCCTACGAGCAGTACTTC. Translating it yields CASTEGGSSYEQYF.

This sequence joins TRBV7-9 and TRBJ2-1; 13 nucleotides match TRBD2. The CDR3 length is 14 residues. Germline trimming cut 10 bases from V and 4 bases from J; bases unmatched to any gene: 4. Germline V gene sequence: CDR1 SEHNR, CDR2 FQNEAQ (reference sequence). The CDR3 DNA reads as TGTGCCACCCGGACTAGCGGGGGATACAATGAGCAGTTCTTC. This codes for CATRTSGGYNEQFF.

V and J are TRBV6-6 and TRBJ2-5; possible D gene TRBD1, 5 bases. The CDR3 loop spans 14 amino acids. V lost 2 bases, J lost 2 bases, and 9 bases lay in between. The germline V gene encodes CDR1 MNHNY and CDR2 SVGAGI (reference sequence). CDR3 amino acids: CASSYVTGQETQYF. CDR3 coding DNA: TGTGCCAGCAGTTACGTTACAGGTCAAGAGACCCAGTACTTC.

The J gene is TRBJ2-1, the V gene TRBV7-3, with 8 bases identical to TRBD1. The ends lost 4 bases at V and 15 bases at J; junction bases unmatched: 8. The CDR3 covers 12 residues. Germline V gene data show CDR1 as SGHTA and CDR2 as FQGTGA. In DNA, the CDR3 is TGTGCCAGCAGCTATGGACAGGGCGTACTGTTCTTC. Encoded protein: CASSYGQGVLFF.

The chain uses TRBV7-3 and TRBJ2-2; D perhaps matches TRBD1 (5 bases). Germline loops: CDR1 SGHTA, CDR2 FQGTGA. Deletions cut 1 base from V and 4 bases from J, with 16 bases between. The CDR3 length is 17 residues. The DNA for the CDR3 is TGTGCCAGCAGCTTAAGAGTGGGTCCAGGGCCCACCGGGGAGCTGTTTTTT. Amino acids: CASSLRVGPGPTGELFF.